This is a list of T cell receptor beta chains from one sample in a study of control samples from healthy donors and cancer patients. Profiled with immunoSEQ multiplex PCR; TCRdb holds only in-frame clones, not every one. The table has about 120,000 clones, 85% to 90% seen once. Sample: blood. The receptors were sampled from a young man in good health. Each CDR3 is given with its conserved first and last residue. The D gene is left open where the match is weak. Size values are once, few and many counts, or a class for expanded clones, and some rows have none.

>TRBV12-3/TRBV12-4|TRBJ2-5|.|.
TGTGCCAGCAGTTCAAGGTTGTCCCAGTACTTC
CASSSRLSQYF
>TRBV10-3|TRBJ1-1|.|TRBD1
TGTGCCATCAGACAGGGGATAAAGGGCACTGAAGCTTTCTTT
CAIRQGIKGTEAFF
>TRBV5-1|TRBJ1-1|.|.
TGCGCCAGCAGCACATCACAGGTGAACACTGAAGCTTTCTTT
CASSTSQVNTEAFF
>TRBV30|TRBJ1-1|.|.
TGTGCCTGGAGCCGAGGGGGCACTGAAGCTTTCTTT
CAWSRGGTEAFF
>TRBV4-2|TRBJ1-2|.|TRBD1
TGTGCCAGCAGCCAAGGAGGGACAGGGTTGGAGGGCTACACCTTC
CASSQGGTGLEGYTF
>TRBV5-8|TRBJ1-1|.|TRBD1
TGTGCCAGCAGCTTGGAAGCGACAGGGCGGCCTGAAGCTTTCTTT
CASSLEATGRPEAFF
>TRBV2|TRBJ2-3|once|.
TGTGCCAGCAGTGTATGGGGGGTTGCAGATACGCAGTATTTT
CASSVWGVADTQYF
>TRBV5-1|TRBJ1-1|.|TRBD1
TGCGCCAGCGCCCCTACAGGGGCCACTGAAGCTTTCTTT
CASAPTGATEAFF
>TRBV15|TRBJ1-4|.|.
TGTGCCACCAGCAGAGATCCCGTCTCTAATGAAAAACTGTTTTTT
CATSRDPVSNEKLFF
>TRBV7-7|TRBJ2-1|.|.
TGTGCCAGCAGCTTAGGTGGGGATTGGAGTGAGCAGTTCTTC
CASSLGGDWSEQFF
>TRBV10-3|TRBJ1-4|.|TRBD1
TGTGCCATCAGCGGAGGACAGGTTGAATTGGAAAAACTGTTTTTT
CAISGGQVELEKLFF
>TRBV28|TRBJ1-2|few|.
TGTGCCAGCAGTGGAGGAGACAACTATGGCTACACCTTC
CASSGGDNYGYTF
>TRBV2|TRBJ1-4|.|TRBD1
TGTGCCAGCAGTGAAGTTTCTCGTAGGGACAGTGATGAAAAACTGTTTTTT
CASSEVSRRDSDEKLFF
>TRBV10-3|TRBJ1-4|once|TRBD1
TGTGCCACAGGACAGGGGGTTGAAAAACTGTTTTTT
CATGQGVEKLFF
>TRBV6-5|TRBJ2-3|.|.
TGTGCCAGCAGTTCGGACAGCTTGAAAAATACGCAGTATTTT
CASSSDSLKNTQYF
>TRBV11-2|TRBJ1-2|.|TRBD1
TGTGCCAGCAGCTTCTCGACCAGGGGGCAAAACTACACCTTC
CASSFSTRGQNYTF
>TRBV5-1|TRBJ2-5|.|TRBD1
TGCGCCAGCAGCTTAGGGGGCGGTTGGTTTACGGAGACCCAGTACTTC
CASSLGGGWFTETQYF
>TRBV5-1|TRBJ1-2|.|.
TGCGCCAGCAGCTTCGGGGGAACAGAGTCTAACTATGGCTACACCTTC
CASSFGGTESNYGYTF
>TRBV18|TRBJ2-3|.|.
TGTGCCAGCTCACCTGGCGGGGGCCTTGATACGCAGTATTTT
CASSPGGGLDTQYF
>TRBV19|TRBJ1-6|.|.
TGTGCCAGTAGTACGACCGGGACCTCACCCCTCCACTTT
CASSTTGTSPLHF
>TRBV2|TRBJ1-5|.|.
TGTGCCAGCACGGAGCAGGATAGCAATCAGCCCCAGCATTTT
CASTEQDSNQPQHF
>TRBV6-1|TRBJ2-7|once|TRBD2
TGTGCCAGCAGTGAAGCCCGACTAGCGGGGGGGTGGTACGAGCAGTACTTC
CASSEARLAGGWYEQYF
>TRBV6-5|TRBJ2-1|.|TRBD2
TGTGCCAGCAGTTATCGGACTAGCGGGGGGGGTGAGCAGTTCTTC
CASSYRTSGGGEQFF
>TRBV7-9|TRBJ1-4|.|.
TGTGCCAGCAGCCACGACGCGAGGAATGAAAAACTGTTTTTT
CASSHDARNEKLFF
>TRBV23-1|TRBJ1-6|.|TRBD1
TGCGCCAGCACCAACAGGGGCTCCTATAATTCACCCCTCCACTTT
CASTNRGSYNSPLHF
>TRBV29-1|TRBJ2-2|few|.
TGCAGCGTTGAAGGGTCCAACACCGGGGAGCTGTTTTTT
CSVEGSNTGELFF
>TRBV7-3|TRBJ2-2|.|.
TGTGCCAGCAGCACTGGGGGGCCGGGCACCGGGGAGCTGTTTTTT
CASSTGGPGTGELFF
>TRBV11-3|TRBJ1-4|.|TRBD1
TGTGCCAGCAGCCCGGACAGGGAGAAGGAAAAACTGTTTTTT
CASSPDREKEKLFF
>TRBV11-2|TRBJ1-1|.|.
TGTGCCAGCAGCTTGTGGGGGCCCAGAGCTAGGGAGGACACTGAAGCTTTCTTT
CASSLWGPRAREDTEAFF
>TRBV3-1/TRBV3-2|TRBJ1-3|.|.
TGTGCCAGCAGCCAAAGGGGGGTTGTATATTTT
CASSQRGVVYF
>TRBV28|TRBJ1-2|.|.
TGTGCCAGCAGTTTATGGCTGGGAAACTACACCTTC
CASSLWLGNYTF
>TRBV15|TRBJ1-5|.|.
TGTGCCACCAGCAGAGACAGGGAAAGCAATCAGCCCCAGCATTTT
CATSRDRESNQPQHF
>TRBV11-2|TRBJ2-7|.|.
TGTGCCAGCAGCTTAGTCGCAGAAGTCTCCTACGAGCAGTACTTC
CASSLVAEVSYEQYF
>TRBV5-4|TRBJ2-1|once|TRBD2
TGTGCCAGCAGCAGAAGCGGGGGGGCTGATGAGCAGTTCTTC
CASSRSGGADEQFF
>TRBV5-6|TRBJ1-1|few|.
TGTGCCAGCAGCTTGGGGCCCCGGGGGAACACTGAAGCTTTCTTT
CASSLGPRGNTEAFF
>TRBV2|TRBJ2-1|.|.
TGTGCCAGCAGTCCTAGAAATGAGCAGTTCTTC
CASSPRNEQFF
>TRBV5-1|TRBJ2-5|.|.
TGCGCCAGCAGCCTCCGGACAGCCCTAGAGGAGACCCAGTACTTC
CASSLRTALEETQYF
>TRBV11-2|TRBJ1-1|.|TRBD1
TGTGCCAGCAGCGAACAGGGGAGGACTGAAGCTTTCTTT
CASSEQGRTEAFF
>TRBV5-1|TRBJ1-2|.|.
TGCGCCAGCAGCCCCACAGGGATTGTGGATGGCTACACCTTC
CASSPTGIVDGYTF
>TRBV30|TRBJ2-1|.|.
TGTGCCTGGAGAGGACAAAACTACAATGAGCAGTTCTTC
CAWRGQNYNEQFF
>TRBV6-6|TRBJ2-1|.|TRBD2
TGTGCCAGCAGTTACCTCGGGGGGGCCGGTGACAATGAGCAGTTCTTC
CASSYLGGAGDNEQFF
>TRBV24-1|TRBJ2-5|.|TRBD1
TGTGCCACCAGTGATGACAGGGGATCGGAGACCCAGTACTTC
CATSDDRGSETQYF
>TRBV5-6|TRBJ2-2|.|TRBD1
TGTGCCAGCAGCTTGTATGGACAGGGGGCCTCGAACACCGGGGAGCTGTTTTTT
CASSLYGQGASNTGELFF
>TRBV29-1|TRBJ1-1|.|TRBD1
TGCAGCGTTGTGCAGGGGGTAGCGAACACTGAAGCTTTCTTT
CSVVQGVANTEAFF
>TRBV18|TRBJ2-5|.|.
TGTGCCAGCTCACCACGTAGAGAGACCCAGTACTTC
CASSPRRETQYF
>TRBV5-1|TRBJ2-2|.|TRBD2
TGCGCCAGCACCCCCCTTTGGACTAGCGGGACCGGGGAGCTGTTTTTT
CASTPLWTSGTGELFF
>TRBV29-1|TRBJ2-2|.|TRBD1
TGCAGCCCTACTACAGGGGTTGGAAGCACCGGGGAGCTGTTTTTT
CSPTTGVGSTGELFF